This TCR beta chain was sequenced for a study of blood T cell repertoires in COVID-19. About the research overall: Donors in the United States, Italy and Spain gave samples during acute or convalescent COVID-19. PBMCs, B-cell-depleted T cells, or T cells provided the cDNA or gDNA that made up the material.

In the study's own analysis: Quantification of nucleated cells was approximated via reference gene primer amplification. Sequencing used immunoSEQ multiplex PCR; TCRdb keeps in-frame clones, though not all of them. V, J and clone size were drawn from that table, and D and trimming were deduced from the DNA. This table holds about 100,000 clones, just under 85% found once. This CDR3 is 15 amino acids long. The ends lost 6 bases at V and 6 bases at J; junction bases unmatched: 6. Germline V gene lookup returns CDR1 ENHRY and CDR2 SYGVKD. This TCR came from a man over 45 with active or convalescent COVID-19. The sample taken for sequencing was peripheral blood. V is TRBV10-3 and J is TRBJ2-1; 12 bases align to TRBD2. CDR3 sequence (DNA): TGTGCCATCAGACCTCTAGCGGGAGGGATCAATGAGCAGTTCTTC. Translation gives CAIRPLAGGINEQFF.